Below are 3 T cell receptor beta chains sequenced from a single sample in a study of T cell repertoires in cytomegalovirus infection. TCRdb independently ran MiXCR on the reads; one entry per CDR3 protein. Here the sample spans roughly 990,000 distinct CDR3 sequences, around 31% being singletons. These TCRs' antigens remain unknown. Sample: cultured CD8+ T cells from PBMCs, taken from culture after CMV antigen stimulation. Receptors originate from a human donor in good health (CMV status not recorded). Some clones in this sample may be carry-over from other donors' samples.

This clonotype was counted at least ten times. The chain links TRBV7-9 to TRBJ2-1, with 12 bases fitting TRBD1. Germline lookup yields CDR1 SEHNR and CDR2 FQNEAQ (reference sequence). Trimming removed 5 bases from V and 0 bases from J; junction bases left unmatched: 14. CDR3 length: 20 amino acids. The CDR3 loop reads CASSMVSGTGGVISYNEQFF. CDR3 in DNA: TGTGCCAGCAGCATGGTATCCGGGACAGGGGGCGTCATCTCCTACAATGAGCAGTTCTTC.

The chain joins TRBV6-6 to TRBJ2-2, with D unclear. The CDR3 length is 15 residues. Trimming took off 8 bases at V and 3 bases at J, with 16 bases between the two ends. Germline loops: CDR1 MNHNY, CDR2 SVGAGI (reference sequence). The CDR3 region is CASALPPGHTGELFF. Written as DNA, the CDR3 is TGTGCCAGCGCTTTGCCCCCGGGCCACACCGGGGAGCTGTTTTTT.

The V call is TRBV28, the J call TRBJ1-5, with D maybe TRBD1 (5 bases). CDR1 and CDR2 (germline): MDHEN, SYDVKM. The CDR3 extends over 21 amino acids. The V end was cut by 3 bases, the J end by 5 bases, with 32 bases between. This chain's CDR3 is CASSFFPAAGRETGHDQPQHF. The CDR3 bases are TGTGCCAGCAGTTTTTTCCCGGCGGCAGGTAGGGAAACAGGCCACGATCAGCCCCAGCATTTT. The complete variable domain, with remaining parts taken from reference TRBV28 and TRBJ1-5, reads DVKVTQSSRYLVKRTGEKVFLECVQDMDHENMFWYRQDPGLGLRLIYFSYDVKMKEKGDIPEGYSVSREKKERFSLILESASTNQTSMYLCASSFFPAAGRETGHDQPQHFGDGTRLSIL.